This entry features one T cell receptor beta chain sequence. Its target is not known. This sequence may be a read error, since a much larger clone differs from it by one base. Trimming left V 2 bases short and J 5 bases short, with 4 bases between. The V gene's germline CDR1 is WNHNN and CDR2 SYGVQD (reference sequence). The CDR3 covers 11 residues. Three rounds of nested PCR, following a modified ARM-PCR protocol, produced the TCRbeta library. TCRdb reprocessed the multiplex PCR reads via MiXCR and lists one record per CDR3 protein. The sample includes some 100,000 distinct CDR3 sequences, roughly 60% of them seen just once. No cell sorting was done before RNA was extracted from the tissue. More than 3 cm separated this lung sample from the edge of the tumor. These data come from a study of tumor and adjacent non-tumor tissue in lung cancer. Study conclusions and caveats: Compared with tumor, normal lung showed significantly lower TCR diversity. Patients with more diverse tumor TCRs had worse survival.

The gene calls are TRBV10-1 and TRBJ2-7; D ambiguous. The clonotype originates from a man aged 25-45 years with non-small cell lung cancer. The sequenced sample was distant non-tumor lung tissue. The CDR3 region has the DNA TGCGCCAGCAGTGAGGACCACGAGCAGTACTTC. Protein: CASSEDHEQYF.